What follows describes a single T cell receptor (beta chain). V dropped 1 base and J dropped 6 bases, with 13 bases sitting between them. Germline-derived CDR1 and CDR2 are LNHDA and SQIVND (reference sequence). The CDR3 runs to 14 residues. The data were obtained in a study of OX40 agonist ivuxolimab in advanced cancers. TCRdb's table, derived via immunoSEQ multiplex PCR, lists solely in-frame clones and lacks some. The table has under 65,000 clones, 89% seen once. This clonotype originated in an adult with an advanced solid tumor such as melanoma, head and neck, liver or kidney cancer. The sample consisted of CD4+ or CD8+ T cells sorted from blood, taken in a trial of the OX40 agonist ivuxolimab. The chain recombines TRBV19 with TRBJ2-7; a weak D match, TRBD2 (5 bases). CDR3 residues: CASSIALGAAEQYV. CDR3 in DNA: TGTGCCAGTAGTATAGCCCTTGGAGCGGCCGAGCAGTACGTC.